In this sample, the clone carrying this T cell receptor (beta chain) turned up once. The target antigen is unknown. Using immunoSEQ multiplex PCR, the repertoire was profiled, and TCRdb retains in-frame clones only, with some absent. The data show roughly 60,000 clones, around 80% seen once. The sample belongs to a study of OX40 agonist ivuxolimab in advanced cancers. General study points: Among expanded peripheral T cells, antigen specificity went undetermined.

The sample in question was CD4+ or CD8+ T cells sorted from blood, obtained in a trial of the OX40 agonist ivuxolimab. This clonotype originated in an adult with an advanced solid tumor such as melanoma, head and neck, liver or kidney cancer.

CDR3 nucleotides: TGTGCCAGCAGCCATGACAGGTTCGGGGGCTACACCTTC. This gives the protein CASSHDRFGGYTF. The rearrangement joins TRBV9 to TRBJ1-2, with D tentatively TRBD1 (6 bases). Germline V gives CDR1 SGDLS, CDR2 YYNGEE. This CDR3 contains 13 residues. Between the trimmed V and J ends, which lost 4 bases and 8 bases, there was a span of 15 bases. Variable domain in full (rest from reference TRBV9 and TRBJ1-2): DSGVTQTPKHLITATGQRVTLRCSPRSGDLSVYWYQQSLDQGLQFLIQYYNGEERAKGNILERFSAQQFPDLHSELNLSSLELGDSALYFCASSHDRFGGYTFGSGTRLTVV.